This T cell receptor beta chain was sequenced during a study of cytotoxic CD8 clonotypes in ibrutinib-treated CLL. The wider study: Partial responders approximately 25, complete 2; around twelve progressed and about 14 stayed in remission by median around 71 months.

In germline, CDR1 is SQVTM, CDR2 ANQGSEA. CDR3 length: 12 amino acids. V lost 3 bases to trimming and J lost 1 base, with 7 bases between them. Study-level points and caveats: Clonality increased with ibrutinib response but returned toward baseline at progression. Private clonotypes, not public ones, expanded at ibrutinib response.

Clones were read by immunoSEQ multiplex PCR, and TCRdb kept only the in-frame ones, dropping some. The sample has over 250,000 clones, roughly four fifths seen once. This clone has more than one count but fewer than ten. The antigen remains undetermined. Sequencing was performed on PBMCs, taken at disease progression, from a patient treated with ibrutinib. This TCR was sampled from a human donor with chronic lymphocytic leukemia. The chain is built from TRBV29-1 and TRBJ2-7, with D hard to call. CDR3 sequence: CSVESESYEQYF. The CDR3 region has the DNA TGCAGCGTTGAGTCTGAATCCTACGAGCAGTACTTC.